This TCR beta chain was recorded in a study of CXCR3-negative and CXCR3-positive naive CD8 T cells. Study-wide results and limits: Memory cells differed in TRBV-TRBJ usage, but naive CXCR3-negative and CXCR3-positive cells had similar usage. The TRB CDR3s that CXCR3-positive naive cells carried were more hydrophobic than those of CXCR3-negative naive cells. Cryopreserved cells partially lost CXCR3 expression, and fresh PBMCs were used in most assays. Memory CD8+ T cell repertoires were far less diverse than both naive subsets.

Note on this clonotype: Its antigen is not identified.

Germline loops: CDR1 SGHVS, CDR2 FNYEAQ. The CDR3 runs 15 residues. The authors prepared UMI-labeled TRB cDNA libraries by 5' RACE. TCRdb reprocessed the 5' RACE reads; each CDR3 protein has one entry and no DNA is given. Recorded for this sample: about 89,000 distinct CDR3 sequences. The specimen was naive CXCR3+ CD8+ T cells from blood. Noted subset: CD45RO-CCR7+CD27+CD95- naive CD8+ T cells expressing CXCR3 (TNR3+). The chain uses TRBV7-6 and TRBJ2-1; TCRdb lists TRBD1, though no DNA is available to test this call. The receptor was derived from a human donor in good health. Some clones in this sample may be carry-over from other donors' samples. CDR3 in amino acids: CASSLWGGTGNEQFF.